This entry describes one TCR beta chain. V was pared by 4 bases and J by 6 bases, with 7 bases of the junction left unmatched. CDR1 is MNHEY, CDR2 SMNVEV, per germline (reference sequence). The CDR3 is 15 residues long. Measured with immunoSEQ multiplex PCR; TCRdb has only the in-frame clones, and not every one. The table records about 200,000 clones, just over 85% of them present only once. This sample stems from a study of blood T cell repertoires in COVID-19. Overall study context: Sites across the United States, Italy and Spain contributed samples from acute and convalescent COVID-19.

This clonotype originated in a woman in her thirties or forties with acute COVID-19. The chain links TRBV27 to TRBJ2-1; 9 bases align to TRBD1. What was sequenced was PBMCs or T cells enriched from blood (not recorded which). In DNA, the CDR3 is TGTGCCAGCAGTTCGCTCCGGGACAGGGTCAATGAGCAGTTCTTC. Its translation: CASSSLRDRVNEQFF.